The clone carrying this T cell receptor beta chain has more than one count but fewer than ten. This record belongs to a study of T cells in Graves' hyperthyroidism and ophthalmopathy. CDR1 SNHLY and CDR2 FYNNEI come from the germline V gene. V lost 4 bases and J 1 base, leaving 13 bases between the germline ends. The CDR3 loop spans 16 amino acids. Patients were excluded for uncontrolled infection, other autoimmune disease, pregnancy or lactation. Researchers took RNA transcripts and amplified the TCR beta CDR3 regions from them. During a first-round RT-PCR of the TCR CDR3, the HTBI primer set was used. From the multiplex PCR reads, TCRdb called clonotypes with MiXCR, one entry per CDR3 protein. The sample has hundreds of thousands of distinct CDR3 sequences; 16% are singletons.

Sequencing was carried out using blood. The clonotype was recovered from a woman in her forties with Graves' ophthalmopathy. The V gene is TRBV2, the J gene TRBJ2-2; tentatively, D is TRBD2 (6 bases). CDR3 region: CASSAQGLRNTGELFF. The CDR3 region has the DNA TGTGCCAGCAGTGCTCAGGGACTCAGGAACACCGGGGAGCTGTTTTTT.